This T cell receptor (beta chain) comes out of a study of blood T cell repertoires in COVID-19 (dated by TCRdb to the early 2020s). For the wider study: Collaborator samples came from the United States, Italy and Spain and covered acute and convalescent phases of COVID-19. The repertoires were made available in a free public database intended to serve as a resource for research on the immune response to SARS-CoV-2. Where available, HLA class I and class II types were obtained from metadata supplied by the sample provider rather than from assay-based typing. The prospective study material was composed of cDNA or gDNA derived from T cells, B-cell-depleted T cells, or PBMCs. Samples were obtained from the ongoing ImmuneRACE study (first 160 participants) and from some 1,200 subjects provided by 6 global collaborators. Nearly every sample came with metadata listing a de-identified subject ID, COVID-19 status, age in years and sex. The dataset comprised deeply sampled blood TCRbeta repertoires from subjects exposed to, actively infected with, or recovered from COVID-19. General findings and caveats noted by the study authors: The quantity of clinical and demographic metadata differed by source and by participant and was supplied without curation.

TCRbeta CDR3 regions were amplified from genomic DNA by means of the immunoSEQ Assay, a bias-controlled multiplex PCR. As for the original processing: The number of nucleated cells in each sample was estimated by amplification of reference gene primers within the assay. To quantify the absolute abundance of each unique TCRbeta CDR3 rearrangement, sequence reads were collapsed and filtered. For each sample, productive Simpson clonality was calculated as the square root of Simpson's diversity index across productive rearrangements. TCRdb mirrors the immuneACCESS table, restricted to in-frame sequences. Some clones are absent from its copies; in checked studies, under half trace to an unresolved V gene, and the reason for the others is unknown. The D gene and trimming were derived from the DNA, and the V and J assignments and clone size from that table. This sample holds some 97,000 clones; over 75% were observed only once. Roughly 7.4% of the sample comes from the top ten.

CDR1 and CDR2, looked up from the germline V gene, are SNHLY and FYNNEI. The CDR3 runs 17 residues from the cysteine to the phenylalanine. Kept here is only the CDR3 DNA, which spans 51 bases and is read in frame from base 1. The V end gives up 6 bases and the J end 0 bases, leaving 8 bases in the junction not matched to a gene. In regard to this clone: What antigen it recognizes has not been identified. Per-nucleotide qualities are absent, and no much larger clonotype sits a single base away.

The collaborating institutions used their own protocols to collect whole blood in K2EDTA tubes. For TCRbeta analysis, collaborators shipped samples as frozen whole blood, isolated PBMCs, or DNA extracted from either of those sample types. The rearrangement combines TRBV2 with TRBJ2-6; 7 middle bases align to TRBD1. Material for sequencing was peripheral blood. The sequence was obtained from a man younger than 40 in a cohort sampled during active COVID-19. In nucleotides, the sequence is TGTGCCAGCAGAGACAGGGCCTCAAGCTCTGGGGCCAACGTCCTGACTTTC. Translation gives CASRDRASSSGANVLTF.